This is a list of T cell receptor beta chains from one sample in a study of identifying expanded T cells in peripheral blood. The table came from immunoSEQ multiplex PCR; TCRdb's copy has only in-frame clones and leaves some out. This table holds tens of thousands of clones, 89% found once. The sample consisted of blood. All receptors come from a person between 18 and 75 years old in good health. Both conserved end residues are part of each CDR3. The D gene is left open where the match is weak. Size values are once, few and many counts, or a class for expanded clones, and some rows have none.

CDR3aa	CDR3nt	d_gene	v_gene	abundance	j_gene
CASSLSSGANVLTF	TGTGCCAGCAGTTTGTCTTCTGGGGCCAACGTCCTGACTTTC	NA	TRBV28	once	TRBJ2-6
CASSPSGGRGFRGDTQYF	TGCGCCAGCAGCCCTTCAGGCGGCAGGGGATTCCGGGGAGATACGCAGTATTTT	NA	TRBV4-1	once	TRBJ2-3
CASSPRQGQGEQYF	TGTGCCAGCAGCCCTAGACAGGGGCAAGGCGAGCAGTACTTC	TRBD1	TRBV9	once	TRBJ2-7
CASSFQFSGGYNEQFF	TGTGCCAGCAGCTTTCAATTCTCAGGGGGCTACAATGAGCAGTTCTTC	TRBD1	TRBV7-2	NA	TRBJ2-1
CASSYGGIHSGNTIYF	TGTGCCAGCAGTTACGGAGGGATACACTCTGGAAACACCATATATTTT	NA	TRBV6-6	NA	TRBJ1-3
CASSLLPPTGGVRLQYF	TGTGCCAGCAGCTTACTCCCCCCGACAGGGGGCGTCCGTTTACAGTACTTC	TRBD1	TRBV7-2	NA	TRBJ2-4
CASSLYNNEQFF	TGTGCCAGCAGTTTATATAATAATGAGCAGTTCTTC	NA	TRBV28	NA	TRBJ2-1
CASSYVSYGYTF	TGTGCCAGCAGTTACGTATCCTATGGCTACACCTTC	NA	TRBV6-5	once	TRBJ1-2
CASSVALQGNEQFF	TGTGCCAGCAGCGTAGCCCTCCAGGGGAATGAGCAGTTCTTC	NA	TRBV9	NA	TRBJ2-1
CASSPGVNRGRANTEAFF	TGTGCCAGCAGCCCCGGGGTAAACAGGGGGCGGGCGAACACTGAAGCTTTCTTT	TRBD1	TRBV5-5	NA	TRBJ1-1
CASSQGLGQGETQYF	TGTGCCAGCAGCCAAGGGCTAGGACAGGGAGAGACCCAGTACTTC	TRBD1	TRBV14	NA	TRBJ2-5
CASSTMGSGSYEQYF	TGTGCCAGCAGTACCATGGGTAGCGGGAGCTACGAGCAGTACTTC	TRBD2	TRBV6-5	NA	TRBJ2-7
CASSEVSLKNTGELFF	TGTGCCAGCAGTGAAGTTTCCCTTAAGAACACCGGGGAGCTGTTTTTT	NA	TRBV2	NA	TRBJ2-2
CASSFGGATYNEQFF	TGTGCCAGCAGCTTTGGGGGAGCTACCTACAATGAGCAGTTCTTC	NA	TRBV11-3	NA	TRBJ2-1
CASSTPTGPLELQETQYF	TGTGCCAGCAGTACCCCCACGGGGCCGTTGGAGCTCCAAGAGACCCAGTACTTC	NA	TRBV28	NA	TRBJ2-5
CASMGQVNTGELFF	TGTGCCAGCATGGGACAGGTGAACACCGGGGAGCTGTTTTTT	TRBD1	TRBV2	NA	TRBJ2-2
CASSLGLATRGQYF	TGTGCCAGCAGCTTAGGGCTAGCTACTCGGGGCCAGTACTTC	NA	TRBV11-2	NA	TRBJ2-5
CASSPGQGTEAFF	TGTGCCAGCAGTCCGGGACAGGGCACTGAAGCTTTCTTT	TRBD1	TRBV6-1	few	TRBJ1-1
CASSLRDGDSYEQYF	TGTGCCAGCAGCCTCCGGGACGGAGACTCCTACGAGCAGTACTTC	NA	TRBV5-4	NA	TRBJ2-7
CASRWGEGQPQHF	TGTGCCAGCAGGTGGGGAGAGGGTCAGCCCCAGCATTTT	NA	TRBV6-1	NA	TRBJ1-5
CASRGGNYEQYF	TGTGCCAGCCGAGGGGGGAACTACGAGCAGTACTTC	NA	TRBV6-5	NA	TRBJ2-7
CASSGRLTYEQYF	TGTGCCAGCAGTGGCAGATTAACTTACGAGCAGTACTTC	NA	TRBV2	NA	TRBJ2-7
CASRLDRGRTEAFF	TGCGCCAGCAGGCTGGACAGGGGGCGAACTGAAGCTTTCTTT	TRBD1	TRBV5-1	NA	TRBJ1-1
CASSPGGTQYF	TGTGCCAGCAGCCCCGGTGGGACGCAGTATTTT	NA	TRBV9	once	TRBJ2-3
CASSSGATGGETQYF	TGTGCCAGCAGCTCCGGCGCTACCGGGGGGGAGACCCAGTACTTC	TRBD2	TRBV6-6	NA	TRBJ2-5
CASSFRDRPYEQYF	TGCGCCAGCAGCTTCCGGGACAGACCCTACGAGCAGTACTTC	TRBD1	TRBV5-1	NA	TRBJ2-7
CASSLDRLRTGNTIYF	TGTGCCAGCAGCTTAGATCGCCTCCGGACGGGAAACACCATATATTTT	NA	TRBV11-2	once	TRBJ1-3
CASSLVPDTDTQYF	TGTGCCAGCAGCTTAGTTCCAGACACAGATACGCAGTATTTT	NA	TRBV7-8	NA	TRBJ2-3
CASSRTGATYSPLHF	TGTGCCAGCAGTAGGACAGGGGCCACTTATTCACCCCTCCACTTT	TRBD1	TRBV25-1	few	TRBJ1-6
CASSHGLAYNEQFF	TGTGCCAGCAGCCACGGACTAGCTTACAATGAGCAGTTCTTC	TRBD2	TRBV11-2	NA	TRBJ2-1
CASSLVPGELFF	TGCGCCAGCAGCTTGGTTCCCGGGGAGCTGTTTTTT	NA	TRBV5-1	NA	TRBJ2-2
CASMQSLNTDTQYF	TGTGCCAGCATGCAGTCTTTGAACACAGATACGCAGTATTTT	NA	TRBV2	few	TRBJ2-3
CASSLEGRGTDIQYF	TGCGCCAGCAGCTTGGAGGGCAGGGGGACAGACATTCAGTACTTC	TRBD1	TRBV5-1	NA	TRBJ2-4
CANAAGGMAAGYTF	TGTGCGAACGCAGCTGGGGGCATGGCGGCGGGCTACACCTTC	NA	TRBV2	few	TRBJ1-2
CATFGTGRSTTGELFF	TGTGCCACCTTTGGGACAGGGAGGTCGACCACCGGGGAGCTGTTTTTT	TRBD1	TRBV28	NA	TRBJ2-2
CASRSTGRGKAFF	TGTGCCAGCAGATCCACAGGGAGGGGGAAAGCTTTCTTT	NA	TRBV28	NA	TRBJ1-1
CASSLAKGGRATGELFF	TGTGCCAGCAGCTTGGCCAAAGGCGGGAGAGCCACCGGGGAGCTGTTTTTT	TRBD2	TRBV5-6	once	TRBJ2-2
CASRAEGLGNSPLHF	TGTGCCAGCAGGGCGGAAGGGTTGGGAAATTCACCCCTCCACTTT	NA	TRBV28	NA	TRBJ1-6
CASSDAATSKQYF	TGTGCCAGCAGTGATGCGGCGACTAGCAAGCAGTACTTC	TRBD2	TRBV2	NA	TRBJ2-7
CASSLEVTDTQYF	TGTGCCAGCAGCTTAGAAGTGACAGATACGCAGTATTTT	NA	TRBV7-2	once	TRBJ2-3
CASSHSTRGEKLFF	TGTGCCAGTAGCCACAGTACTCGGGGTGAAAAACTGTTTTTT	NA	TRBV19	NA	TRBJ1-4
CAWSPGNDSPLHF	TGTGCCTGGAGTCCGGGGAATGATTCACCCCTCCACTTT	NA	TRBV30	few	TRBJ1-6
CASSLDPGRKESPLHF	TGTGCCAGCAGCTTAGATCCAGGGAGGAAGGAGTCACCCCTCCACTTT	NA	TRBV11-2	NA	TRBJ1-6
CASSPGDSSNEQFF	TGTGCCAGCTCACCCGGGGACTCCTCCAATGAGCAGTTCTTC	NA	TRBV18	NA	TRBJ2-1
CASSVNSYNEQFF	TGTGCCAGCAGCGTAAACTCCTACAATGAGCAGTTCTTC	NA	TRBV7-2	NA	TRBJ2-1
CASSSDGGGFYEQYF	TGTGCCAGCAGCTCCGACGGGGGCGGATTTTACGAGCAGTACTTC	NA	TRBV5-8	NA	TRBJ2-7
CASSYLGLEAFF	TGTGCCAGTAGTTACCTTGGTCTAGAAGCTTTCTTT	NA	TRBV19	NA	TRBJ1-1
CASNRAGGRRTQYF	TGTGCCAGCAATCGAGCGGGGGGGCGGCGGACCCAGTACTTC	TRBD2	TRBV6-5	NA	TRBJ2-5
CASTALPIGNQPQHF	TGTGCCAGTACAGCTCTCCCAATCGGCAATCAGCCCCAGCATTTT	NA	TRBV19	NA	TRBJ1-5
CASSYRGGIDEKLFF	TGTGCCAGCAGTTACAGGGGGGGCATCGATGAAAAACTGTTTTTT	NA	TRBV6-5	NA	TRBJ1-4
CASSGTGGNLMRETQYF	TGTGCCAGCAGCGGCACAGGGGGCAATTTAATGAGGGAGACCCAGTACTTC	TRBD1	TRBV7-9	NA	TRBJ2-5
CASKSVGENTGELFF	TGTGCCAGCAAGAGTGTCGGGGAAAACACCGGGGAGCTGTTTTTT	NA	TRBV7-9	NA	TRBJ2-2
CASSFVGGRHSGANVLTF	TGTGCCAGCAGTTTCGTCGGGGGACGGCACTCTGGGGCCAACGTCCTGACTTTC	NA	TRBV28	NA	TRBJ2-6